The 30 T cell receptor beta chains listed next were all sequenced from one sample in a study of OX40 agonist ivuxolimab in advanced cancers. Measured with immunoSEQ multiplex PCR; TCRdb has only the in-frame clones, and not every one. The data contain around 35,000 clones, about 88% of them singletons. Sequencing was performed on CD4+ or CD8+ T cells sorted from blood, taken in a trial of the OX40 agonist ivuxolimab. The receptors here all came from an adult with an advanced solid tumor such as melanoma, head and neck, liver or kidney cancer.

V and J are TRBV9 and TRBJ1-1, with D maybe TRBD1 (5 bases). CDR3 size: 14 residues. Trimming took 0 bases from V and 7 from J, leaving 13 bases between them. Germline CDR1 reads SGDLS; CDR2 reads YYNGEE. The CDR3 region has the DNA TGTGCCAGCAGCGTAGTAGAGCGGGGGGGTGAAGCTTTCTTT. Translated, it gives CASSVVERGGEAFF.

The V gene is TRBV2, the J gene TRBJ2-3, with TRBD2 identical over 8 bases. Germline V lookup: CDR1 SNHLY, CDR2 FYNNEI. This CDR3 has 15 residues. Unmatched junction bases numbered 4, after V lost 3 bases and J lost 2 bases. DNA of the CDR3: TGTGCCAGCAGTGAGGGCGGGGGGATCACAGATACGCAGTATTTT. The encoded protein is CASSEGGGITDTQYF.

In this sample, this clone turned up once. The rearrangement uses TRBV5-5 and TRBJ1-1, with D possibly being TRBD1 (5 bases). Germline V gene sequence: CDR1 SGHKS, CDR2 YYEKEE (reference sequence). V was trimmed by 3 bases and J by 2 bases, leaving 8 bases between them. The CDR3 has 13 residues. The chain's CDR3 is CASSSDINTEAFF. The CDR3 bases are TGTGCCAGCAGCTCGGACATAAACACTGAAGCTTTCTTT. Supplemented by reference TRBV5-5 and TRBJ1-1, the full variable domain reads DAGVTQSPTHLIKTRGQQVTLRCSPISGHKSVSWYQQVLGQGPQFIFQYYEKEERGRGNFPDRFSARQFPNYSSELNVNALLLGDSALYLCASSSDINTEAFFGQGTRLTVV.

The chain links TRBV4-2 to TRBJ1-6, with 7 bases fitting TRBD1. Per germline, CDR1 LGHNA and CDR2 YNFKEQ. The CDR3 runs 15 residues. With V trimmed by 0 bases and J by 7 bases, 3 bases remained unmatched. CDR3 amino acids: CASSQEDRSNSPLHF. The CDR3 DNA reads TGTGCCAGCAGCCAAGAGGACAGGTCAAATTCACCCCTCCACTTT.

This clone appeared a single time. V is TRBV5-4 and J is TRBJ1-1, with 9 positions matching TRBD1. CDR3 size: 16 residues. Germline V lookup: CDR1 SGHNT, CDR2 YYREEE (reference sequence). V lost 4 bases and J lost 3; bases outside the gene matches: 10. CDR3 DNA: TGTGCCAGCAGCCTTCCGGACAGGGGCTCAGACACTGAAGCTTTCTTT. Translation gives CASSLPDRGSDTEAFF.

The chain couples TRBV19 to TRBJ1-1; D is unclear. The CDR3 loop spans 11 amino acids. Looked up from germline, CDR1 is LNHDA and CDR2 is SQIVND (reference sequence). The ends were cut back, 7 bases at V and 6 bases at J, with 9 bases in the middle. The chain's CDR3 is CASMVGAEAFF. The CDR3 nucleotides are TGTGCCAGTATGGTTGGGGCTGAAGCTTTCTTT.

The chain uses TRBV7-8 and TRBJ2-4; 11 positions match TRBD1. CDR3 length equals 15 residues. The germline V gene encodes CDR1 SGHVS and CDR2 FQNEAQ. Trimming removed 2 bases from V and 9 bases from J; junction bases left unmatched: 6. CDR3 coding DNA: TGTGCCAGCAGCTTAATTGACGGGACAGGGGGCATTCAGTACTTC. This gives the protein CASSLIDGTGGIQYF.

The chain employs TRBV5-4 and TRBJ2-2; 8 positions match TRBD1. V was pared by 1 base and J by 1 base, with 0 bases of the junction left unmatched. This CDR3 is built from 15 residues. Germline loops: CDR1 SGHNT, CDR2 YYREEE (reference sequence). In DNA, the CDR3 is TGTGCCAGCAGCTTGACAGGGGGGAACACCGGGGAGCTGTTTTTT. It specifies CASSLTGGNTGELFF.

The chain is built from TRBV7-9 and TRBJ2-7; D is unresolved. The CDR3 length is 16 residues. Germline CDR1 reads SEHNR; CDR2 reads FQNEAQ (reference sequence). The V and J ends lost 5 bases and 4 bases respectively, with 21 bases between them. The CDR3 nucleotides are TGTGCCAGCAGCCCCTCTCGGACGGGCAAAACATACGAGCAGTACTTC. Translating it yields CASSPSRTGKTYEQYF.

The chain employs TRBV6-1 and TRBJ1-2; D remains ambiguous. The CDR3 loop spans 14 amino acids. Trimming cost V 0 bases and J 5 bases, with 10 bases left between them. The germline V gene encodes CDR1 MNHNS and CDR2 SASEGT. In DNA, the CDR3 is TGTGCCAGCAGTGAAGCGGGCACGGATTATGGCTACACCTTC. Protein: CASSEAGTDYGYTF.

This rearrangement joins TRBV6-6 to TRBJ2-7, with TRBD1 as a possible D gene (5 bases). The germline V and J ends were trimmed by 7 bases and 4 bases, with 11 bases remaining between them. CDR1 MNHNY and CDR2 SVGAGI come from the germline V gene (reference sequence). The CDR3 sequence is 12 residues long. CDR3 sequence (DNA): TGTGCCAGCACAGGGTTAGGTTACGAGCAGTACTTC. This sequence encodes CASTGLGYEQYF.

On this clone: This same CDR3 is encoded by further DNA sequences in the sample. The rearrangement joins TRBV4-1 to TRBJ2-5; the match to TRBD1 covers 7 bases. Unmatched junction bases numbered 12, after V lost 4 bases and J lost 7 bases. The CDR3 consists of 15 residues. Germline CDR1 and CDR2: MGHRA and YSYEKL. CDR3 loop: CASSPLTGQRGTQYF. The CDR3 nucleotides read TGCGCCAGCAGCCCTCTGACAGGGCAAAGGGGGACCCAGTACTTC.

The CDR3 bases are TGTGCCAGCAGCTTGGGCGAGCGGGGGCCTCAAGATGAGCAGTTCTTC. It is translated as CASSLGERGPQDEQFF. J is TRBJ2-1 and V is TRBV5-6, with 8 bases identical to TRBD2. J gave up 8 bases and V 0 bases, and 10 bases lay outside the gene matches. The CDR3 length is 16 residues. CDR1 and CDR2 (germline): SGHDT, YYEEEE.

The chain couples TRBV30 to TRBJ1-1, with TRBD1 matching over 7 bases. The germline gives CDR1 GTSNPN, CDR2 SVGIG (reference sequence). Trimming at V came to 0 bases and at J to 7 bases, leaving 8 bases not matched to a gene. The CDR3 spans 14 residues. CDR3 amino acids: CAWSVYAGGLEAFF. CDR3 bases: TGTGCCTGGAGTGTATACGCAGGGGGACTTGAAGCTTTCTTT.

Notes on this clone: At one boundary the junction diverges from the germline segment, which might be a read error. J is TRBJ1-5 and V is TRBV2; D might be TRBD1 (5 bases). The CDR3 covers 14 residues. Germline loops: CDR1 SNHLY, CDR2 FYNNEI. The CDR3 nucleotides are TGTGCCAGCAGGGAAGGGTCGGGGGGTCAGCCCCAGCATTTT. This translates into CASREGSGGQPQHF.

The V gene is TRBV7-1, the J gene TRBJ2-1; 10 nucleotides align to TRBD2. TRBV7-1 counts as an open reading frame of uncertain function. J was trimmed by 4 bases and V by 5 bases; bases with no gene match: 8. The CDR3 runs to 16 residues. CDR3 residues: CASSQETSGAYNEQFF. DNA for the CDR3: TGTGCCAGCAGCCAAGAAACTAGCGGGGCGTACAATGAGCAGTTCTTC.

This clone was observed a handful of times. J is TRBJ1-4 and V is TRBV15; TRBD1 is a possible D gene (5 bases). The CDR3 is made up of 15 amino acids. The germline V gene has CDR1 LNHNV and CDR2 YYDKDF (reference sequence). Trimming stripped 0 bases from V and 7 bases from J, with 12 bases between. The CDR3: CATSRDRGEGEKLFF. DNA of the CDR3: TGTGCCACCAGCAGAGACCGGGGGGAAGGTGAAAAACTGTTTTTT.

This clone was found a few times. The V gene is TRBV7-8, the J gene TRBJ1-6; TRBD1 agrees at 7 bases. This CDR3 region has 15 residues. Trimming at V came to 5 bases and at J to 9 bases, leaving 10 bases not matched to a gene. The germline CDR1 and CDR2 sequences are SGHVS and FQNEAQ. The CDR3 reads CASSELTGVGSPLHF. In nucleotides, the CDR3 is TGTGCCAGCAGCGAACTCACAGGGGTAGGTTCACCCCTCCACTTT.

This clone was counted a single time. The CDR3 DNA reads as TGTGCCAGCAGCTTAGATTTTATGGCAGACCGTGAAGCTTTCTTT. Translating gives CASSLDFMADREAFF. The chain links TRBV7-9 to TRBJ1-1; D is uncertain. This CDR3 comprises 15 residues. The germline V gene has CDR1 SEHNR and CDR2 FQNEAQ (reference sequence). Trimming removed 1 base from V and 7 bases from J, with 16 bases in between. The variable domain in full, completed from reference TRBV7-9 and TRBJ1-1, reads DTGVSQNPRHKITKRGQNVTFRCDPISEHNRLYWYRQTLGQGPEFLTYFQNEAQLEKSRLLSDRFSAERPKGSFSTLEIQRTEQGDSAMYLCASSLDFMADREAFFGQGTRLTVV.

The genes are TRBV10-1 and TRBJ2-2; 8 bases align to TRBD1. The V segment lost 2 bases and the J segment 8 bases; nucleotides outside the gene matches: 22. There are 20 residues in the CDR3. Germline CDR1 is WNHNN and CDR2 is SYGVQD (reference sequence). DNA of the CDR3: TGCGCCAGCAGTGAGCTTGGATCCGACAGGGGAATTTCTTTCGAGGGGGAGCTGTTTTTT. Translating gives CASSELGSDRGISFEGELFF.

V and J are TRBV27 and TRBJ1-5; the match to TRBD1 covers 8 bases. The CDR3 has 16 residues. Germline V gene lookup returns CDR1 MNHEY and CDR2 SMNVEV (reference sequence). V shed 5 bases, J shed 6 bases, and the junction held 12 bases outside the gene matches. CDR3 sequence: CASSPERTGSSQPQHF. In nucleotides, the CDR3 is TGTGCCAGCAGTCCCGAACGGACAGGGAGTAGTCAGCCCCAGCATTTT.

CDR3: CASRLTGTGEQPQHF. The CDR3, as DNA: TGTGCCAGTAGGCTAACCGGGACAGGGGAACAGCCCCAGCATTTT. This chain connects TRBV19 to TRBJ1-5; 10 bases match TRBD1. Germline CDR1 reads LNHDA; CDR2 reads SQIVND (reference sequence). The CDR3 runs 15 residues. The junction had 9 bases not matched to a gene; V was cut back by 6 bases and J by 7 bases.

This chain joins TRBV4-1 and TRBJ2-5; a weak D match, TRBD1 (5 bases). Judging by the DNA end, TRBJ2-7 fits better; the J call may be wrong. Germline lookup yields CDR1 MGHRA and CDR2 YSYEKL. CDR3 size: 16 residues. The CDR3 loop is CASSQDRLAGTYEQYF. The DNA for the CDR3 is TGCGCCAGCAGCCAAGATCGGCTGGCAGGGACCTACGAGCAGTACTTC.

A single count supports this clone. The genes are TRBV6-1 and TRBJ1-5, with a possible D match to TRBD1 (6 bases). Per germline, CDR1 MNHNS and CDR2 SASEGT. Deletions cut 4 bases from V and 1 base from J, with 14 bases between. The CDR3 extends over 16 amino acids. CDR3 DNA: TGTGCCAGCAGTGCCCTCCGGGGGCTCAGCAATCAGCCCCAGCATTTT. Translation gives CASSALRGLSNQPQHF.

The chain joins TRBV9 to TRBJ1-4; a possible D gene is TRBD1 (6 bases). Germline CDR1 and CDR2: SGDLS and YYNGEE. The CDR3 is 14 amino acids. Trimming shortened V by 0 bases and J by 14 bases, and 17 bases separated the two germline ends. CDR3 coding DNA: TGTGCCAGCAGCGTAGTCGGACAGATAAATCCCCTGTTTTTT. Protein product: CASSVVGQINPLFF.

The rearrangement joins TRBV5-6 to TRBJ2-5; TRBD2 matches at 10 bases. With 3 bases clipped from V and 2 bases from J, the junction kept 4 bases outside the gene matches. The CDR3 covers 15 residues. The V gene's germline CDR1 is SGHDT and CDR2 YYEEEE. CDR3 sequence reads: CASSYYSGGQETQYF. As DNA, the CDR3 is TGTGCCAGCAGCTACTATAGCGGGGGGCAAGAGACCCAGTACTTC.

V usage is TRBV10-3 and J usage is TRBJ2-3, with a possible D match to TRBD2 (7 bases). This CDR3 has 16 amino acids. Deletions cut 0 bases from V and 5 bases from J, with 15 bases between. Germline V gives CDR1 ENHRY, CDR2 SYGVKD. DNA of the CDR3: TGTGCCATCAGTGAGTCGAGTCGGGGGGCGAAAGATACGCAGTATTTT. Amino acid sequence: CAISESSRGAKDTQYF.

About this clone itself: The sample contains more than one DNA sequence encoding this CDR3. The rearrangement joins TRBV13 to TRBJ2-2; D not resolved. Per germline, CDR1 PRHDT and CDR2 FYEKMQ (reference sequence). V was cut by 1 base and J by 1 base, with 1 base left in between. The CDR3 length is 13 residues. The CDR3 DNA sequence: TGTGCCAGCAGCTTAGAGAACACCGGGGAGCTGTTTTTT. It encodes CASSLENTGELFF.

The chain joins TRBV5-1 to TRBJ2-1, with a weak D call TRBD2 (7 bases). Germline V CDR1 and CDR2: SGHRS, YFSETQ. V shed 0 bases and J shed 7 bases, with 14 bases lying between them. The CDR3 is 15 amino acids. CDR3: CASSLVPGGGNEQFF. CDR3 bases: TGCGCCAGCAGCTTGGTACCGGGGGGCGGAAATGAGCAGTTCTTC. The full variable domain, completed using reference TRBV5-1 and TRBJ2-1, is KAGVTQTPRYLIKTRGQQVTLSCSPISGHRSVSWYQQTPGQGLQFLFEYFSETQRNKGNFPGRFSGRQFSNSRSEMNVSTLELGDSALYLCASSLVPGGGNEQFFGPGTRLTVL.

The CDR3 loop is CASREAPGTGYNEQFF. The CDR3 coding sequence is TGTGCCAGCAGAGAAGCTCCCGGGACAGGGTACAATGAGCAGTTCTTC. The chain has TRBV6-4 and TRBJ2-1, with 9 bases identical to TRBD1. Trimming removed 6 bases from V and 4 bases from J; junction bases left unmatched: 10. CDR3 length: 16 residues. Germline V gene sequence: CDR1 MRHNA, CDR2 SNTAGT.